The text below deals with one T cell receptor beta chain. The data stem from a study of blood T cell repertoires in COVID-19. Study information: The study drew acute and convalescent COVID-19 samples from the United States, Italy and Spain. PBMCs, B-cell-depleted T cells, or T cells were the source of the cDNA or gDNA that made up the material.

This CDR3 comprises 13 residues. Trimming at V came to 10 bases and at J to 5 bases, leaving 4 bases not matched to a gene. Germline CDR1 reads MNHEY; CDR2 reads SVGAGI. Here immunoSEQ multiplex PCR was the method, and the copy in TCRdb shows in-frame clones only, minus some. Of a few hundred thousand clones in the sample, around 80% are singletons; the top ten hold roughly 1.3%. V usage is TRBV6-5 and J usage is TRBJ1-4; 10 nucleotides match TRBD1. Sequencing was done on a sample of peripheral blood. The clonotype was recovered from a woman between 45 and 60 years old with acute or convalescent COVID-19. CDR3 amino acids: CATRTGGNEKLFF. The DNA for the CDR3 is TGTGCCACCCGGACAGGGGGGAATGAAAAACTGTTTTTT.